The 18 T cell receptor beta chains below all came from one sample that was sequenced in a study of radiotherapy plus CTLA-4 blockade in lung cancer. TCRdb keeps only in-frame clones here, not all; method: immunoSEQ multiplex PCR. This sample carries around 49,000 clones, 80% to 90% of them seen once, and the ten largest clones take 25% to 35%. This material consisted of peripheral blood, taken from a patient treated with radiotherapy plus ipilimumab. Receptors were obtained from a human donor with non-small cell lung cancer whose response to radiotherapy plus ipilimumab could not be evaluated.

The V and J genes are TRBV4-1 and TRBJ2-1; no definite D call. Germline lookup yields CDR1 MGHRA and CDR2 YSYEKL. The CDR3 covers 16 residues. V was pared by 1 base and J by 0 bases, with 10 bases between. The CDR3 nucleotides read TGCGCCAGCAGCCAAGGCCCGCGGTCCTCCTACAATGAGCAGTTCTTC. Translated, it gives CASSQGPRSSYNEQFF.

V usage is TRBV2 and J usage is TRBJ2-2; 8 positions match TRBD1. This CDR3 is 15 amino acids long. CDR1 and CDR2 from the germline V gene are SNHLY and FYNNEI. The junction had 7 bases not matched to a gene; V was cut back by 8 bases and J by 2 bases. The CDR3, as DNA: TGTGCCAGCGAAATTGGACAGGGAAACACCGGGGAGCTGTTTTTT. This gives the protein CASEIGQGNTGELFF.

The V gene is TRBV4-3, the J gene TRBJ1-1; the D is unclear. The CDR3 consists of 15 residues. CDR1 and CDR2 from the germline V gene are LGHNA and YSLEER. Trimming took off 0 bases at V and 1 base at J, with 9 bases between the two ends. In DNA form, the CDR3 reads TGCGCCAGCAGCCAAGACAGGTACGCGAACACTGAAGCTTTCTTT. As protein: CASSQDRYANTEAFF.

In DNA form, the CDR3 reads TGCAGCGTTGTTAGGACAGAGTCCTACGAGCAGTACTTC. Translation gives CSVVRTESYEQYF. The chain carries TRBV29-1 and TRBJ2-7; D is possibly TRBD1 (6 bases). V lost 4 bases to trimming and J lost 1 base, with 11 bases between them. Germline V lookup: CDR1 SQVTM, CDR2 ANQGSEA. The CDR3 spans 13 residues.

V is TRBV18 and J is TRBJ2-7; perhaps TRBD2 as D (5 bases). Germline CDR1 and CDR2: KGHSH and LQKENI. Deletions cut 5 bases from V and 1 base from J, with 12 bases between. The CDR3 runs to 14 residues. CDR3: CASSSNPGSYEQYF. The DNA of the CDR3 is TGTGCCAGCTCATCCAATCCGGGGTCCTACGAGCAGTACTTC.

This chain uses TRBV7-2 with TRBJ2-3, with a weak D call TRBD2 (6 bases). V shed 3 bases and J shed 0 bases, with 10 bases lying between them. The CDR3 is 15 residues long. Per the germline V gene, CDR1 is SGHTA and CDR2 is FQGNSA. CDR3 residues: CASSFSGSSTDTQYF. CDR3 coding DNA: TGTGCCAGCAGCTTTAGCGGCTCTAGCACAGATACGCAGTATTTT.

The rearrangement links TRBV7-9 to TRBJ1-3; the D gene is possibly TRBD1 (6 bases). The CDR3 is 16 amino acids. V was shortened by 2 bases and J by 0 bases, with 11 bases between the two germline ends. CDR1 is SEHNR, CDR2 FQNEAQ, per germline (reference sequence). The CDR3 sequence is CASSLSGGHSGNTIYF. The CDR3 bases are TGTGCCAGCAGCTTATCGGGGGGCCACTCTGGAAACACCATATATTTT.

The V and J genes are TRBV18 and TRBJ2-7; D gene unclear. The CDR3 contains 15 residues. Germline-derived CDR1 and CDR2 are KGHSH and LQKENI. V lost 3 bases to trimming and J lost 3 bases, with 15 bases between them. The CDR3 nucleotides are TGTGCCAGCTCACCGGAGACGAATATACGCTACGAGCAGTACTTC. It specifies CASSPETNIRYEQYF.

This clone is labeled medium-sized (0.01 to 0.1%). Other DNA sequences in this sample translate to the same CDR3. The chain combines TRBV30 with TRBJ1-2, with 8 bases identical to TRBD1. V lost 2 bases, J lost 8 bases, and 4 bases stayed unmatched. Looked up from germline, CDR1 is GTSNPN and CDR2 is SVGIG (reference sequence). The CDR3 extends over 12 amino acids. CDR3 loop: CAWSLTGAGYTF. The CDR3 DNA sequence: TGTGCCTGGAGTTTGACAGGGGCCGGCTACACCTTC.

The J gene is TRBJ2-2, the V gene TRBV7-9; D gene unclear. Trimming removed 3 bases from V and 4 bases from J, with 9 bases in between. Germline V gene sequence: CDR1 SEHNR, CDR2 FQNEAQ (reference sequence). The CDR3 runs to 14 residues. The CDR3 reads CASSFRGTTGELFF. CDR3 nucleotide sequence: TGTGCCAGCAGCTTTCGCGGAACCACCGGGGAGCTGTTTTTT.

The rearrangement joins TRBV28 to TRBJ1-2, with D possibly matching TRBD1 (6 bases). This CDR3 is built from 14 residues. Germline CDR1 and CDR2: MDHEN and SYDVKM. V dropped 6 bases and J dropped 3 bases, with 14 bases sitting between them. CDR3 loop: CASRWGRYDYGYTF. The CDR3 DNA is TGTGCCAGCAGGTGGGGGCGTTATGACTATGGCTACACCTTC.

The chain employs TRBV28 and TRBJ1-2, with D perhaps TRBD1 (5 bases). The ends were cut back, 3 bases at V and 5 bases at J, with 10 bases in the middle. Germline assignment: CDR1 MDHEN and CDR2 SYDVKM. The CDR3 runs to 13 residues. The CDR3 coding sequence is TGTGCCAGCAGTTTTGGGGCAGTTTATGGCTACACCTTC. Translation: CASSFGAVYGYTF.

The chain has TRBV9 and TRBJ2-7; 9 bases map to TRBD2. Germline trimming cut 0 bases from V and 5 bases from J; bases unmatched to any gene: 3. The V gene's germline CDR1 is SGDLS and CDR2 YYNGEE. The CDR3 length is 14 residues. CDR3 sequence (DNA): TGTGCCAGCAGCGTAGTAGCGGGAGCCAACGAGCAGTACTTC. Translated, it gives CASSVVAGANEQYF.

The V call is TRBV7-3, the J call TRBJ2-1, with 12 bases matching TRBD1. Trimming removed 2 bases from V and 6 bases from J; junction bases left unmatched: 5. The germline gives CDR1 SGHTA, CDR2 FQGTGA. The CDR3 sequence is 16 residues long. The CDR3 loop is CASSLLGQGAFNEQFF. Written as DNA, the CDR3 is TGTGCCAGCAGCTTATTGGGACAGGGGGCGTTCAATGAGCAGTTCTTC.

The rearrangement links TRBV9 to TRBJ2-6; a weak D match, TRBD2 (5 bases). This CDR3 has 19 residues. CDR1 and CDR2 from the germline V gene are SGDLS and YYNGEE. V lost 0 bases and J 2 bases, leaving 18 bases between the germline ends. CDR3 bases: TGTGCCAGCAGCGTAGTGGTGGGAGTACCTTTTACTGGGGCCAACGTCCTGACTTTC. This translates into CASSVVVGVPFTGANVLTF.

The CDR3 reads CASSLGDLNTGELFF. In nucleotides, the CDR3 is TGCGCCAGCAGCTTGGGGGACTTGAACACCGGGGAGCTGTTTTTT. J is TRBJ2-2 and V is TRBV5-1, with D tentatively TRBD2 (6 bases). V gave up 0 bases and J gave up 1 base, with 7 bases separating them. Germline values: CDR1 SGHRS, CDR2 YFSETQ. The CDR3 sequence is 15 residues long.

The J gene is TRBJ1-4, the V gene TRBV5-4; 7 bases align to TRBD1. The CDR3 runs 14 residues. CDR1 is SGHNT, CDR2 YYREEE, per germline (reference sequence). Losses at the gene ends were 4 bases for V and 4 bases for J; bases not matched to a gene: 4. The CDR3 spells CASSKDRSNEKLFF. The CDR3 nucleotides are TGTGCCAGCAGCAAGGACAGGAGTAATGAAAAACTGTTTTTT.

This sequence joins TRBV29-1 and TRBJ1-1; D might be TRBD1 (6 bases). The CDR3 consists of 13 residues. Germline CDR1 SQVTM, CDR2 ANQGSEA. V dropped 7 bases and J dropped 3 bases, with 15 bases sitting between them. The CDR3 reads CSAAQGEYTEAFF. CDR3 coding DNA: TGCAGCGCTGCACAGGGAGAATACACTGAAGCTTTCTTT.